These T cell receptor beta chains were read from a single sample in a study of T cells after yellow fever vaccination. TCRdb independently ran MiXCR on the 5' RACE reads; one entry per CDR3 protein. The sample contains 300,000 to 400,000 distinct CDR3 sequences, 6% to 8% of which appear only once. Sequenced material: PBMCs, taken 5 days after the yellow fever booster vaccination. These receptors all stem from a man younger than 40 who received the YFV17D yellow fever vaccine. Each CDR3 is given with its conserved first and last residue. Fields, in order: V gene, J gene, D gene, clone size, CDR3 protein, CDR3 DNA. A D gene is named only where the DNA matches it firmly. The size of a clone is reported for some rows only, either as once, few or many, or as a class for expanded clones.

v_call: TRBV12-3/TRBV12-4; j_call: TRBJ2-7; d_call: -; clone_size: few; cdr3_aa: CASRAGQSYEQYF; cdr3_nt: TGTGCCAGCAGAGCGGGACAGTCCTACGAGCAGTACTTC
v_call: TRBV15; j_call: TRBJ2-2; d_call: -; clone_size: many; cdr3_aa: CATSRPEGVGTGELFF; cdr3_nt: TGTGCCACCAGCAGACCGGAGGGGGTTGGCACCGGGGAGCTGTTTTTT
v_call: TRBV28; j_call: TRBJ2-7; d_call: TRBD2; clone_size: few; cdr3_aa: CASRTGLAAGYEQYF; cdr3_nt: TGTGCCAGCAGAACAGGACTAGCGGCCGGCTACGAGCAGTACTTC
v_call: TRBV5-1; j_call: TRBJ2-7; d_call: -; clone_size: many; cdr3_aa: CASSQDSYEQYF; cdr3_nt: TGTGCCAGCAGCCAGGACAGTTACGAGCAGTACTTC
v_call: TRBV27; j_call: TRBJ1-1; d_call: -; clone_size: many; cdr3_aa: CASMWGHGNTEAFF; cdr3_nt: TGTGCCAGCATGTGGGGGCACGGGAACACTGAAGCTTTCTTT
v_call: TRBV14; j_call: TRBJ2-6; d_call: -; clone_size: many; cdr3_aa: CASSQGAGANVLTF; cdr3_nt: TGTGCCAGCAGCCAAGGGGCTGGGGCCAACGTCCTGACTTTC
v_call: TRBV5-1; j_call: TRBJ1-1; d_call: -; clone_size: -; cdr3_aa: CASSWSSNTEAFF; cdr3_nt: TGCGCCAGCAGCTGGAGCAGTAACACTGAAGCTTTCTTT
v_call: TRBV21-1; j_call: TRBJ2-4; d_call: -; clone_size: many; cdr3_aa: CASSKDSQGAKNIQYF; cdr3_nt: TGTGCCAGCAGCAAAGATAGCCAGGGCGCCAAAAACATTCAGTACTTC
v_call: TRBV7-2; j_call: TRBJ2-3; d_call: TRBD2; clone_size: many; cdr3_aa: CASSLGREGVTQYF; cdr3_nt: TGTGCCAGCAGCCTAGGGAGGGAGGGAGTGACGCAGTATTTT
v_call: TRBV20-1; j_call: TRBJ2-3; d_call: TRBD1; clone_size: -; cdr3_aa: CSARVIITGTGRDTQYF; cdr3_nt: TGCAGTGCTAGAGTTATAATTACCGGGACAGGAAGGGATACGCAGTATTTT
v_call: TRBV11-2; j_call: TRBJ2-3; d_call: -; clone_size: few; cdr3_aa: CASSSFWESSTDTQYF; cdr3_nt: TGTGCCAGCAGCTCCTTCTGGGAGTCTAGCACAGATACGCAGTATTTT
v_call: TRBV20-1; j_call: TRBJ2-3; d_call: TRBD2; clone_size: many; cdr3_aa: CSAKPRPSGSRADTQYF; cdr3_nt: TGCAGTGCTAAACCCCGCCCTAGCGGGAGTCGGGCAGATACGCAGTATTTT
v_call: TRBV14; j_call: TRBJ2-1; d_call: TRBD2; clone_size: many; cdr3_aa: CASSQDRAGGYYYNEQFF; cdr3_nt: TGTGCCAGCAGCCAAGATCGAGCGGGAGGGTATTACTACAATGAGCAGTTCTTC
v_call: TRBV9; j_call: TRBJ1-2; d_call: -; clone_size: few; cdr3_aa: CASSPSDLINYGYTF; cdr3_nt: TGTGCCAGCAGCCCTTCAGATCTAATTAACTATGGCTACACCTTC
v_call: TRBV14; j_call: TRBJ2-5; d_call: TRBD1; clone_size: many; cdr3_aa: CASSHRTGEPQETQYF; cdr3_nt: TGTGCCAGCAGCCACCGGACAGGGGAACCCCAAGAGACCCAGTACTTC
v_call: TRBV15; j_call: TRBJ2-1; d_call: -; clone_size: few; cdr3_aa: CATSSPGGENEQFF; cdr3_nt: TGTGCCACCAGCAGTCCCGGGGGAGAGAATGAGCAGTTCTTC
v_call: TRBV25-1; j_call: TRBJ2-1; d_call: -; clone_size: many; cdr3_aa: CASSPSTGSYNEQFF; cdr3_nt: TGTGCCAGCAGTCCGTCGACAGGTTCATACAATGAGCAGTTCTTC
v_call: TRBV15; j_call: TRBJ2-7; d_call: -; clone_size: few; cdr3_aa: CATSAEKGEQYF; cdr3_nt: TGTGCCACTTCAGCTGAGAAAGGGGAGCAGTACTTC
v_call: TRBV7-8; j_call: TRBJ2-6; d_call: TRBD2; clone_size: few; cdr3_aa: CASSSRLAGNTGANVLTF; cdr3_nt: TGTGCCAGCAGCTCCCGACTAGCGGGCAATACAGGGGCCAACGTCCTGACTTTC
v_call: TRBV11-2; j_call: TRBJ1-2; d_call: -; clone_size: many; cdr3_aa: CASSLGTRVLSGYTF; cdr3_nt: TGTGCCAGCAGCTTAGGGACGAGGGTTTTAAGCGGCTACACCTTC
v_call: TRBV23-1; j_call: TRBJ1-1; d_call: -; clone_size: few; cdr3_aa: CASSHHPRGSTEAFF; cdr3_nt: TGCGCCAGCAGTCACCACCCCAGGGGAAGCACTGAAGCTTTCTTT
v_call: TRBV2; j_call: TRBJ2-2; d_call: TRBD2; clone_size: few; cdr3_aa: CAFCALLAARRSVGELFF; cdr3_nt: TGTGCCTTCTGTGCCTTACTAGCGGCGAGAAGAAGTGTCGGGGAGCTGTTTTTT
v_call: TRBV5-1; j_call: TRBJ1-6; d_call: TRBD1; clone_size: many; cdr3_aa: CASSGGTDNSPLHF; cdr3_nt: TGCGCCAGCAGCGGCGGGACAGATAATTCACCCCTCCACTTT
v_call: TRBV27; j_call: TRBJ2-7; d_call: -; clone_size: many; cdr3_aa: CATYGSSYEQYF; cdr3_nt: TGTGCCACTTACGGGAGCTCCTACGAGCAGTACTTC
v_call: TRBV5-6; j_call: TRBJ2-7; d_call: -; clone_size: few; cdr3_aa: CASSLAGQSPPEQYF; cdr3_nt: TGTGCCAGCAGCTTGGCGGGACAATCGCCGCCCGAGCAGTACTTC
v_call: TRBV4-2; j_call: TRBJ2-1; d_call: TRBD2; clone_size: many; cdr3_aa: CASSVQSRTSGAGGNEQFF; cdr3_nt: TGTGCCAGCAGCGTCCAGTCCAGGACTAGCGGTGCTGGGGGAAATGAGCAGTTCTTC
v_call: TRBV7-9; j_call: TRBJ2-1; d_call: -; clone_size: many; cdr3_aa: CASSPQGSYNEQFF; cdr3_nt: TGTGCCAGCAGCCCACAGGGCTCCTACAATGAGCAGTTCTTC